This entry features one T cell receptor beta chain sequence. The data derive from a study of blood T cells in healthy people across ages. Turning to the study itself: Through template switching, about one barcoded beta molecule was captured per two T cells, as measured in model experiments.

Next came a second PCR, run for 7 to 11 cycles, which used a sample-barcoded 5' primer along with a J-beta primer mix. TCRdb passed the 5' RACE reads through MiXCR, listing each CDR3 protein once. This table has 750,000 or so distinct CDR3 sequences, approximately 25% appearing once. This sample also belongs to another study, concerning T cells of mothers and their children. Turning to that study: A few healthy Caucasian mothers served as donors, and their six children did as well.

This clonotype was sampled from a boy between 5 and 17 years old in good health. Sequencing was carried out using blood.

The DNA of the CDR3 is TGTGCCAGCAGCACAAACCGGGACAGGTATAGCAATCAGCCCCAGCATTTT. Amino acids: CASSTNRDRYSNQPQHF. This sequence joins TRBV7-2 and TRBJ1-5, with 8 bases matching TRBD1. J lost 0 bases, V lost 5 bases, and 9 bases had no gene match. The CDR3 contains 17 residues. Germline lookup yields CDR1 SGHTA and CDR2 FQGNSA.